This T cell receptor beta chain derives from a study of cytotoxic CD8 clonotypes in ibrutinib-treated CLL. Overall study context: The patients, around 10 relapsed/refractory and roughly 15 treatment-naive, included around 17 who were IGHV unmutated. Points from the study as a whole: Baseline levels of clonality went above those of age-matched healthy donors and moved with circulating CD8+ T-cell counts.

Comment on this clone: No antigen is known for it.

Produced via immunoSEQ multiplex PCR; TCRdb's table is partial and in-frame only. The sample carries 300,000 or so clones, under 70% recorded once. Sequenced material: PBMCs, taken after 36 months of ibrutinib treatment. This clonotype originated in a human donor with chronic lymphocytic leukemia.

The CDR3 bases are TGTGCCAGCAGTGATCTTCGTAGGGCCCTAGAAGAGACCCAGTACTTC. This gives the protein CASSDLRRALEETQYF. The chain joins TRBV2 to TRBJ2-5; no firm D call. This CDR3 has 16 residues. Per germline, CDR1 SNHLY and CDR2 FYNNEI. Trimming stripped 3 bases from V and 3 bases from J, with 17 bases between.